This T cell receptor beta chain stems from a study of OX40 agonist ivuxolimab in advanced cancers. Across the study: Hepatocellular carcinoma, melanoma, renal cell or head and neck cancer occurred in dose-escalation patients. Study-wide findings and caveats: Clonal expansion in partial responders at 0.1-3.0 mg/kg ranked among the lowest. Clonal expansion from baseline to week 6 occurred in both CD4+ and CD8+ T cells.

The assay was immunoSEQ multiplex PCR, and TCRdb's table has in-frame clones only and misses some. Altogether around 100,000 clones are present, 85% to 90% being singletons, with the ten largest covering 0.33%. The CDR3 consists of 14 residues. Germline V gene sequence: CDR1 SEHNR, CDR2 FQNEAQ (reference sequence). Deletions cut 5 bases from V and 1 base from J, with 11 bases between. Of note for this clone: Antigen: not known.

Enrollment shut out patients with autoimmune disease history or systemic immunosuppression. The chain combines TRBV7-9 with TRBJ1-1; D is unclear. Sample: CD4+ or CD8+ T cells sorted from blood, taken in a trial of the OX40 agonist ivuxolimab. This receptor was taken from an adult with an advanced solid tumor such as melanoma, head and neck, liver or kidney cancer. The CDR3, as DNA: TGTGCCAGCAGCCCCCGGGATGGGAACACTGAAGCTTTCTTT. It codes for CASSPRDGNTEAFF.